A selection of T cell receptor beta chains follows, all from one sample in a study of blood T cell repertoires in COVID-19. Libraries were prepared by immunoSEQ multiplex PCR; TCRdb keeps only in-frame clonotypes and omits some of them. The sample includes approximately 250,000 clones, 85% of them seen just once. The sequenced sample consisted of peripheral blood. These receptors all stem from a woman aged 55-70 years with active or convalescent COVID-19. The CDR3 runs from the conserved cysteine through the conserved F or W. The D gene is left open where the match is weak. Not all rows give a size; the values are once, few, many and, for expanded clones, a class.

J gene | clone size | D gene | V gene | CDR3 DNA | CDR3 protein
TRBJ2-7 | NA | NA | TRBV5-4 | TGTGCCAGCACCACCGGGGGCGGGAGAGTCCACGAGCAGTACTTC | CASTTGGGRVHEQYF
TRBJ2-1 | NA | TRBD2 | TRBV7-6 | TGTGCCAGCAGCTTAGCTAGCGGGAGGGCACACAATGAGCAGTTCTTC | CASSLASGRAHNEQFF
TRBJ2-1 | NA | TRBD2 | TRBV27 | TGTGCCAGCAGTTTAGGTACTAGCGGGAGTAACTACAATGAGCAGTTCTTC | CASSLGTSGSNYNEQFF
TRBJ1-1 | NA | TRBD1 | TRBV11-3 | TGTGCCAGCAGCTTAGGGGGGCCCCCGGGACAGGGGCTTTTGACTGAAGCTTTCTTT | CASSLGGPPGQGLLTEAFF
TRBJ1-3 | NA | NA | TRBV19 | TGTGCCAGTAGCGGGGGAAGCTCTGGAAACACCATATATTTT | CASSGGSSGNTIYF
TRBJ1-1 | NA | TRBD1 | TRBV10-2 | TGCGCCAGCGCGGACAGGGGAGGATACACTGAAGCTTTCTTT | CASADRGGYTEAFF
TRBJ1-6 | NA | NA | TRBV5-1 | TGCGCCAGCAGCTTGGATGGGGCGGGATCACCCCTCCACTTT | CASSLDGAGSPLHF
TRBJ1-3 | NA | TRBD1 | TRBV10-1 | TGCGCCAGCAGCCGGGACAGGGCTGGAAACACCATATATTTT | CASSRDRAGNTIYF
TRBJ1-2 | few | NA | TRBV11-2 | TGTGCCAGCAGCCCCGAGTCATATGGCTACACCTTC | CASSPESYGYTF
TRBJ2-1 | NA | TRBD2 | TRBV9 | TGTGCCAGCAGCGTAGGACTAGCGGGGGGGTATGAGCAGTTCTTC | CASSVGLAGGYEQFF
TRBJ2-2 | NA | TRBD2 | TRBV7-8 | TGTGCCAGCAGCTCCCCGGGGCTAGCGGGAGTGGGCACCGGGGAGCTGTTTTTT | CASSSPGLAGVGTGELFF
TRBJ1-2 | NA | NA | TRBV6-1 | TGTGCCAGCAGTGAACCGGGGAAGCTGTACTATGGCTACACCTTC | CASSEPGKLYYGYTF